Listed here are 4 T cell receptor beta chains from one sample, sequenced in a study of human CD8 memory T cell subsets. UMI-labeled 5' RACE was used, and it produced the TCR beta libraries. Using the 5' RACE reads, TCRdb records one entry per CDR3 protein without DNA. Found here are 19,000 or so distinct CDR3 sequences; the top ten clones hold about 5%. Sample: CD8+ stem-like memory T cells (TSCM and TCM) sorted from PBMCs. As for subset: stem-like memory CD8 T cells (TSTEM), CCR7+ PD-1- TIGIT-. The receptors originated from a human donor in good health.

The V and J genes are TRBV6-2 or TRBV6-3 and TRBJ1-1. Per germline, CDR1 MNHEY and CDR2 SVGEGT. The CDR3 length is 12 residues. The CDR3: CASSYSISEAFF.

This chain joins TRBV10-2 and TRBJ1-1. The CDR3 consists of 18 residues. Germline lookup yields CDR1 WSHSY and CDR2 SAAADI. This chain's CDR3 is CASSEEDSFTRKGTEAFF.

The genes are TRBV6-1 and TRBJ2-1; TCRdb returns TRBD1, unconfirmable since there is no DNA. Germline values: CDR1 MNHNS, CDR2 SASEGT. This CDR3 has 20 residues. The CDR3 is CASSLYGGGSISEPNNEQFF.

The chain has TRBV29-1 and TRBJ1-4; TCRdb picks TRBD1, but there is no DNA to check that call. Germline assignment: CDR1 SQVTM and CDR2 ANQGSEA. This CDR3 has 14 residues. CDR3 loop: CSVEAGDHDEKLFF.